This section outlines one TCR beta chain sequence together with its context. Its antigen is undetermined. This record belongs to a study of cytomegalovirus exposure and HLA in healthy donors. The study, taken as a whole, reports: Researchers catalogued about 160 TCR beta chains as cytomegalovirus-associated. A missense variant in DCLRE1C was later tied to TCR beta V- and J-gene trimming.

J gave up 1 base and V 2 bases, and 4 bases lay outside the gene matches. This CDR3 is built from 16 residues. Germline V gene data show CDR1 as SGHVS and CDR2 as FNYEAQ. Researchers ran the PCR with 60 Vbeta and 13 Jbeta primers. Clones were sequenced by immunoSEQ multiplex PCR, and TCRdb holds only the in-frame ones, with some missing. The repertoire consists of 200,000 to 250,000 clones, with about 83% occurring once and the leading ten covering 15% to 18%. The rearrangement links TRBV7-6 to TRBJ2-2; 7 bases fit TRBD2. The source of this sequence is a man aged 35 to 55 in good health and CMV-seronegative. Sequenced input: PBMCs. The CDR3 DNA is TGTGCCAGCAGCTTAACGGGAGGAGGGAACACCGGGGAGCTGTTTTTT. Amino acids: CASSLTGGGNTGELFF.